Presented here are 26 T cell receptor beta chains from one specimen sequenced in a study of T cells in Graves' hyperthyroidism and ophthalmopathy. Researchers took RNA transcripts and amplified the TCR beta CDR3 regions from them. First-round RT-PCR targeting the TCR CDR3 was performed with the HTBI primer set. Using its own MiXCR run on the multiplex PCR reads, TCRdb lists one record per CDR3 protein. The table lists roughly 99,000 distinct CDR3 sequences, roughly 15% of them singletons. Sequenced sample: blood. The origin of the receptors is a woman aged 45-60 years with Graves' hyperthyroidism.

This clonotype was picked up many times. V gene TRBV28 combines with J gene TRBJ2-3; 9 bases map to TRBD2. The CDR3 has 15 amino acids. Germline V CDR1 and CDR2: MDHEN, SYDVKM. V lost 1 base to trimming and J lost 4 bases; unmatched junction nucleotides: 3. CDR3: CASSLSEREADTQYF. CDR3 coding DNA: TGTGCCAGCAGTTTATCCGAGCGGGAGGCAGATACGCAGTATTTT.

In this sample, this clonotype turned up many times. The gene calls are TRBV20-1 and TRBJ2-7; D is ambiguous. V was clipped by 1 base and J by 0 bases, with 10 bases between them. The germline gives CDR1 DFQATT, CDR2 SNEGSKA (reference sequence). There are 14 residues in the CDR3. The CDR3 region has the DNA TGCAGTGCTAGAGCCCCAGCGAGCTCCTACGAGCAGTACTTC. It translates to CSARAPASSYEQYF.

This clonotype was found many times. The V and J genes are TRBV28 and TRBJ2-1; 11 nucleotides align to TRBD2. Germline trimming cut 7 bases from V and 1 base from J; bases unmatched to any gene: 21. CDR3 size: 21 residues. Per the germline V gene, CDR1 is MDHEN and CDR2 is SYDVKM. Here the CDR3 DNA reads TGTGCCAGCACTCAGAATCCCGGAGTAGCGGGAGGGTCGGGTTCCTACAATGAGCAGTTCTTC. Amino acids: CASTQNPGVAGGSGSYNEQFF.

The sample holds many counts of this clonotype. This sequence joins TRBV18 and TRBJ2-7; tentatively, D is TRBD1 or TRBD2 (5 bases each). Germline values: CDR1 KGHSH, CDR2 LQKENI. The CDR3 length is 13 residues. The V end was cut by 2 bases, the J end by 6 bases, with 11 bases between. The CDR3 DNA follows: TGTGCCAGCTCACCAGAGTCTGGGGGCGAGCAGTACGTC. Translation gives CASSPESGGEQYV.

The rearrangement uses TRBV7-2 and TRBJ2-1, with TRBD2 as a possible D gene (6 bases). Germline V gives CDR1 SGHTA, CDR2 FQGNSA. V was trimmed by 6 bases and J by 10 bases, leaving 13 bases between them. The CDR3 totals 12 residues. CDR3 sequence: CASRSPGLEQFF. The CDR3, as DNA: TGTGCCAGCAGATCCCCGGGACTCGAGCAGTTCTTC.

This clonotype was counted ten times or more. The CDR3 nucleotides read TGCAGTGCTAGATCTCCGGGACTGAGCACAGATACGCAGTATTTT. Encoded protein: CSARSPGLSTDTQYF. V and J are TRBV20-1 and TRBJ2-3; a possible D gene is TRBD2 (6 bases). From germline, CDR1 is DFQATT and CDR2 SNEGSKA (reference sequence). The CDR3 is 15 amino acids. Trimming took 2 bases from V and 0 from J, leaving 12 bases between them.

This clonotype came up many times. This sequence joins TRBV19 and TRBJ1-1; D unresolved. V was shortened by 0 bases and J by 1 base, with 3 bases between the two germline ends. Germline assignment: CDR1 LNHDA and CDR2 SQIVND (reference sequence). The CDR3 length is 13 residues. CDR3 protein: CASSIDRNTEAFF. In DNA form, the CDR3 reads TGTGCCAGTAGTATAGATAGGAACACTGAAGCTTTCTTT.

The sample holds many counts of this clonotype. The chain couples TRBV20-1 to TRBJ2-7; 10 bases are a match to TRBD2. Germline V gives CDR1 DFQATT, CDR2 SNEGSKA (reference sequence). The CDR3 has 15 residues. Losses at the gene ends were 7 bases for V and 6 bases for J; bases not matched to a gene: 15. CDR3 DNA sequence: TGCAGTGTCCCGCTCGGAGCTAGCGGGAGTTTCGAGCAGTACTTC. Protein product: CSVPLGASGSFEQYF.

This clonotype appeared many times. The rearrangement uses TRBV10-3 and TRBJ1-1; D gene unclear. The CDR3 has 14 amino acids. Germline CDR1 ENHRY, CDR2 SYGVKD. Trimming shortened V by 0 bases and J by 1 base, and 6 bases separated the two germline ends. CDR3: CAISESAGNTEAFF. Written as DNA, the CDR3 is TGTGCCATCAGTGAGTCCGCAGGGAACACTGAAGCTTTCTTT.

This clonotype was counted only a few times. The chain recombines TRBV7-9 with TRBJ2-3, with TRBD2 identical over 8 bases. In germline, CDR1 is SEHNR, CDR2 FQNEAQ (reference sequence). The CDR3 has 15 amino acids. Unmatched junction bases numbered 7, after V lost 5 bases and J lost 3 bases. CDR3 in amino acids: CASSISGSATDTQYF. CDR3 DNA: TGTGCCAGCAGCATCAGCGGGAGCGCGACAGATACGCAGTATTTT.

This clonotype was recorded at least ten times. The chain has TRBV10-3 and TRBJ2-1; D is undetermined. V dropped 5 bases and J dropped 5 bases, with 7 bases sitting between them. Germline CDR1 and CDR2: ENHRY and SYGVKD. The CDR3 is 12 residues long. The CDR3 loop is CAISLLDNEQFF. DNA of the CDR3: TGTGCCATCAGTTTATTAGACAATGAGCAGTTCTTC.

The rearrangement joins TRBV2 to TRBJ1-1, with D perhaps matching TRBD1 (6 bases). Germline V gives CDR1 SNHLY, CDR2 FYNNEI. This CDR3 region has 13 residues. Trimming shortened V by 6 bases and J by 1 base, and 9 bases separated the two germline ends. CDR3 nucleotides: TGTGCCAGCAGCGTAGGGGGGAACACTGAAGCTTTCTTT. Amino acids: CASSVGGNTEAFF.

Only a few counts were recorded for this clonotype. The chain recombines TRBV12-3 or TRBV12-4 with TRBJ2-1; D is ambiguous. The CDR3 extends over 12 amino acids. The ends were cut back, 2 bases at V and 6 bases at J, with 5 bases in the middle. CDR3 nucleotide sequence: TGTGCCAGCAGTTTATATAGCAATGAGCAGTTCTTC. Amino acids: CASSLYSNEQFF.

At least ten counts were recorded for this clonotype. The rearrangement joins TRBV19 to TRBJ2-7; D call uncertain. Trimming cost V 1 base and J 0 bases, with 10 bases left between them. Germline-derived CDR1 and CDR2 are LNHDA and SQIVND (reference sequence). The CDR3 totals 15 residues. The DNA of the CDR3 is TGTGCCAGTAGTATAGCTGTGAGCAACTCCTACGAGCAGTACTTC. As protein: CASSIAVSNSYEQYF.

The J gene is TRBJ2-1, the V gene TRBV11-2; 11 positions match TRBD2. CDR1 and CDR2 from the germline V gene are SGHAT and FQNNGV. V shed 0 bases, J shed 10 bases, and the junction held 11 bases outside the gene matches. The CDR3 is 17 residues long. The CDR3: CASSLETSGNPVGEQFF. CDR3 nucleotides: TGTGCCAGCAGCTTAGAGACTAGCGGGAACCCGGTAGGGGAGCAGTTCTTC.

This clonotype occurred many times. The chain joins TRBV2 to TRBJ2-2; D ambiguous. The V gene's germline CDR1 is SNHLY and CDR2 FYNNEI. V dropped 7 bases and J dropped 4 bases, with 10 bases sitting between them. This CDR3 comprises 13 residues. Here the CDR3 reads CASNREFTGELFF. In nucleotides, the CDR3 is TGTGCCAGCAATAGGGAATTCACCGGGGAGCTGTTTTTT. Looking up the rest from reference TRBV2 and TRBJ2-2 gives the full variable domain: EPEVTQTPSHQVTQMGQEVILRCVPISNHLYFYWYRQILGQKVEFLVSFYNNEISEKSEIFDDQFSVERPDGSNFTLKIRSTKLEDSAMYFCASNREFTGELFFGEGSRLTVL.

This sequence joins TRBV28 and TRBJ1-5, with D possibly TRBD1 on 6 matching bases. CDR3 length equals 13 residues. The V end was cut by 7 bases, the J end by 10 bases, with 17 bases between. In germline, CDR1 is MDHEN, CDR2 SYDVKM. This chain's CDR3 is CASIPDRSSPQHF. CDR3 sequence (DNA): TGTGCCAGCATCCCCGACAGGTCTAGCCCCCAGCATTTT.

This clonotype was recorded at least ten times. This chain uses TRBV3-1 with TRBJ2-1; TRBD2 agrees at 9 bases. Germline loops: CDR1 LGHDT, CDR2 YNNKEL (reference sequence). After removal of 4 bases from V and 4 bases from J, the junction contained 11 bases not matched to a gene. The CDR3 covers 17 residues. The CDR3 protein is CASSPHRPSGVYNEQFF. Written as DNA, the CDR3 is TGTGCCAGCAGCCCCCACCGACCTAGCGGGGTTTACAATGAGCAGTTCTTC.

At least ten counts were recorded for this clonotype. The chain joins TRBV5-1 to TRBJ2-2, with D maybe TRBD2 (5 bases). Trimming pared 1 base from V and 5 bases from J, leaving 15 bases between. The germline gives CDR1 SGHRS, CDR2 YFSETQ. CDR3 length equals 16 residues. DNA for the CDR3: TGCGCCAGCAGCTTGATCCGGGGTCTAGATACCGGGGAGCTGTTTTTT. It specifies CASSLIRGLDTGELFF.

The genes are TRBV5-1 and TRBJ2-3; the D is unclear. V lost 0 bases and J lost 4, with 9 bases in between. The germline gives CDR1 SGHRS, CDR2 YFSETQ. The CDR3 is made up of 14 amino acids. The CDR3 DNA reads as TGCGCCAGCAGCTTGGGCCAGGTGGCAGATACGCAGTATTTT. Its protein is CASSLGQVADTQYF.

Many counts were recorded for this clonotype. The chain employs TRBV2 and TRBJ2-5; a weak D match, TRBD2 (5 bases). The CDR3 sequence is 14 residues long. The V gene's germline CDR1 is SNHLY and CDR2 FYNNEI. V gave up 8 bases and J gave up 5 bases, with 18 bases separating them. CDR3 DNA: TGTGCCAGCCGAGCCAGACGAGGGTTGGAGACCCAGTACTTC. It translates to CASRARRGLETQYF.

This clonotype was detected many times. The rearrangement uses TRBV18 and TRBJ2-4; TRBD1 aligns across 7 bases. V was pared by 6 bases and J by 1 base, with 6 bases of the junction left unmatched. CDR1 KGHSH and CDR2 LQKENI come from the germline V gene. The CDR3 sequence is 15 residues long. The DNA of the CDR3 is TGTGCCAGCTCGTTTACAGGGGATGCCAAAAACATTCAGTACTTC. Residues: CASSFTGDAKNIQYF.

This clonotype showed up just a few times. This may come from a read error, since a much larger clone is one base off. The chain joins TRBV19 to TRBJ1-5, with 8 bases aligning to TRBD1. CDR3 length equals 14 residues. The V gene's germline CDR1 is LNHDA and CDR2 SQIVND (reference sequence). With V trimmed by 7 bases and J by 2 bases, 4 bases remained unmatched. The CDR3 here is CASNPGQGNQPQHF. DNA for the CDR3: TGTGCCAGTAACCCGGGACAGGGCAATCAGCCCCAGCATTTT. Full variable domain (missing parts from reference TRBV19 and TRBJ1-5): DGGITQSPKYLFRKEGQNVTLSCEQNLNHDAMYWYRQDPGQGLRLIYYSQIVNDFQKGDIAEGYSVSREKKESFPLTVTSAQKNPTAFYLCASNPGQGNQPQHFGDGTRLSIL.

This clonotype was counted ten times or more. This chain joins TRBV11-3 and TRBJ2-2; 10 bases are a match to TRBD1. The J segment lost 1 base and the V segment lost 5 bases, leaving 4 bases of the junction unmatched. Germline CDR1 reads SGHNT; CDR2 reads YENEEA. There are 16 residues in the CDR3. CDR3: CASSPWDRGNTGELFF. In DNA, the CDR3 is TGTGCCAGCAGCCCATGGGACAGGGGGAACACCGGGGAGCTGTTTTTT.

This clonotype was detected many times. The rearrangement joins TRBV3-1 to TRBJ2-3; 10 bases are shared with TRBD1. Germline CDR1 is LGHDT and CDR2 is YNNKEL (reference sequence). The CDR3 has 17 residues. The V segment lost 4 bases and the J segment 2 bases; nucleotides outside the gene matches: 9. The CDR3 DNA is TGTGCCAGCAGCCGCCGACAGGGGGCGGGCCTCACAGATACGCAGTATTTT. It codes for CASSRRQGAGLTDTQYF.

This clonotype was seen many times. CDR3 amino acids: CASGLAGSATQYF. Written as DNA, the CDR3 is TGTGCCAGCGGACTAGCGGGCTCGGCTACGCAGTATTTT. The chain couples TRBV7-2 to TRBJ2-3; TRBD2 aligns across 11 bases. Germline V gives CDR1 SGHTA, CDR2 FQGNSA. V shed 8 bases, J shed 8 bases, and the junction held 6 bases outside the gene matches. The CDR3 contains 13 residues. The variable domain in full, with the rest retrieved from reference TRBV7-2 and TRBJ2-3, is GAGVSQSPSNKVTEKGKDVELRCDPISGHTALYWYRQSLGQGLEFLIYFQGNSAPDKSGLPSDRFSAERTGGSVSTLTIQRTQQEDSAVYLCASGLAGSATQYFGPGTRLTVL.